The clone carrying this T cell receptor (beta chain) appeared many times. Out of less than 12 ml of fresh peripheral blood came the PBMCs. This specimen comes from a study of T cells in Graves' hyperthyroidism and ophthalmopathy. The germline gives CDR1 SGHTA, CDR2 FQGNSA. CDR3 length: 13 amino acids. V lost 6 bases and J lost 12; bases outside the gene matches: 9. TCR beta CDR3 sequences were amplified from RNA transcripts. TCR CDR3 regions were first amplified by RT-PCR with HTBI primers. In TCRdb, the multiplex PCR reads were re-called with MiXCR into one record per CDR3 protein. The sample lists approximately 600,000 distinct CDR3 sequences; about a fifth were seen once.

The TCR comes from a man aged 25-45 years with Graves' ophthalmopathy. The chain has TRBV7-2 and TRBJ2-1; 9 positions match TRBD2. What was sequenced was blood. The CDR3 coding sequence is TGTGCCAGCAGTTACGGGACTAGCAGTGTGCAGTTCTTC. This translates into CASSYGTSSVQFF.